What follows are 8 T cell receptor beta chains derived from one specimen sequenced in a study of CD8 T cells in Susac syndrome. An input of about 0.5 to 1 ug of RNA was subjected to reverse transcription using random hexamers. One entry per CDR3 protein, called by TCRdb with MiXCR from the immunoSEQ multiplex PCR reads. The data contain about 300,000 distinct CDR3 sequences, 92% of them seen just once; the ten biggest clones take up roughly 0.059%. Sequenced input: CD4+ T cells from PBMCs. The receptor source for this set is a human donor with multiple sclerosis.

The chain employs TRBV20-1 and TRBJ1-2; D remains unclear. Germline V gene lookup returns CDR1 DFQATT and CDR2 SNEGSKA (reference sequence). Trimming took 0 bases from V and 4 from J, leaving 15 bases between them. This CDR3 has 15 amino acids. CDR3 residues: CSARDVRKTSYGYTF. In DNA, the CDR3 is TGCAGTGCTAGAGATGTTCGTAAGACAAGCTATGGCTACACCTTC.

The genes are TRBV20-1 and TRBJ2-7; 10 nucleotides match TRBD1. The V gene end was trimmed by 6 bases and the J gene end by 1 base; junction bases not matched to a gene: 6. CDR3 length: 14 amino acids. Germline values: CDR1 DFQATT, CDR2 SNEGSKA (reference sequence). CDR3 coding DNA: TGCAGTGCAAAGCCGGGACAGGGGTCCTACGAGCAGTACTTC. Amino acid sequence: CSAKPGQGSYEQYF.

This clonotype is a singleton in its sample. The chain uses TRBV6-1 and TRBJ1-5; D perhaps matches TRBD1 (5 bases). CDR3 length: 12 amino acids. Germline CDR1 is MNHNS and CDR2 is SASEGT. V was clipped by 6 bases and J by 9 bases, with 12 bases between them. Written as DNA, the CDR3 is TGTGCCAGCAGAGGGGCGGAGGGGCCCCAGCATTTT. Translating gives CASRGAEGPQHF.

V usage is TRBV20-1 and J usage is TRBJ2-7; unclear D gene. Trimming stripped 0 bases from V and 4 bases from J, with 19 bases between. Germline-derived CDR1 and CDR2 are DFQATT and SNEGSKA (reference sequence). The CDR3 length is 16 residues. CDR3 DNA: TGCAGTGCTAGAGATTTAACCCACCGGTACATGTACGAGCAGTACTTC. Encoded protein: CSARDLTHRYMYEQYF.

The count of this clonotype is one. This chain connects TRBV11-1 to TRBJ2-3; the match to TRBD1 covers 9 bases. Germline CDR1 reads SGHAT; CDR2 reads FQDESV (reference sequence). V lost 5 bases to trimming and J lost 3 bases; unmatched junction nucleotides: 27. The CDR3 has 22 residues. CDR3 DNA: TGTGCCAGCAGCCATCCAACCGGACAGGACAGGGGCCCCATTTCACGGACAGATACGCAGTATTTT. Protein product: CASSHPTGQDRGPISRTDTQYF.

The chain carries TRBV5-1 and TRBJ2-6; no firm D call. Germline V gene data show CDR1 as SGHRS and CDR2 as YFSETQ. The CDR3 loop spans 15 amino acids. With 5 bases removed from V and 3 bases from J, the gap between germline ends came to 12 bases. The CDR3 DNA reads TGCGCCAGCAGATCGAGTGCTGATGGGGCCAACGTCCTGACTTTC. Protein sequence: CASRSSADGANVLTF. Variable domain in full (rest from reference TRBV5-1 and TRBJ2-6): KAGVTQTPRYLIKTRGQQVTLSCSPISGHRSVSWYQQTPGQGLQFLFEYFSETQRNKGNFPGRFSGRQFSNSRSEMNVSTLELGDSALYLCASRSSADGANVLTFGAGSRLTVL.

This CDR3 is CASSLGVSHNSYNEQFF. CDR3 sequence (DNA): TGCGCCAGCAGCTTGGGGGTCAGTCATAACTCCTACAATGAGCAGTTCTTC. The V and J genes are TRBV5-1 and TRBJ2-1; the D is unclear. There are 17 residues in the CDR3. Trimming removed 0 bases at V and 0 bases at J, with 13 bases between. CDR1 is SGHRS, CDR2 YFSETQ, per germline.

The chain employs TRBV5-4 and TRBJ1-1; D call uncertain. This CDR3 contains 13 residues. CDR1 SGHNT and CDR2 YYREEE come from the germline V gene (reference sequence). V lost 4 bases to trimming and J lost 0 bases, with 7 bases between them. Written as DNA, the CDR3 is TGTGCCAGCAGCAACAGTATGAACACTGAAGCTTTCTTT. Its translation: CASSNSMNTEAFF.